This T cell receptor (beta chain) was found in a study of shared clonotypes between healthy human individuals. Sequencing was performed with immunoSEQ multiplex PCR; in TCRdb, only in-frame clones are kept and a portion is missing. Found here are some 1 million clones, approximately 72% of them singletons; the top ten hold roughly 1.4%. Sequenced: memory CD4+ T cells sorted from blood. The subset here: CD45RA-negative fraction. The origin of this receptor is a young man in good health.

The CDR3 is CASSVRGKNIQYF. CDR3 coding DNA: TGTGCCAGCAGCGTCAGGGGCAAAAACATTCAGTACTTC. This chain links TRBV11-2 with TRBJ2-4, with a weak D call TRBD1 (6 bases). CDR3 size: 13 residues. The germline V and J ends were trimmed by 5 bases and 3 bases, with 8 bases remaining between them. Germline CDR1 is SGHAT and CDR2 is FQNNGV. Full variable domain (rest looked up from reference TRBV11-2 and TRBJ2-4): EAGVAQSPRYKIIEKRQSVAFWCNPISGHATLYWYQQILGQGPKLLIQFQNNGVVDDSQLPKDRFSAERLKGVDSTLKIQPAKLEDSAVYLCASSVRGKNIQYFGAGTRLSVL.